The sequence of this T cell receptor beta chain was determined in a study of blood T cell repertoires in COVID-19. Study at large: The United States, Italy and Spain supplied acute and convalescent COVID-19 samples.

Germline values: CDR1 SGHDN, CDR2 FVKESK. Trimming cost V 0 bases and J 4 bases; bases outside gene matches: 2. The CDR3 totals 15 residues. The assay was immunoSEQ multiplex PCR, and TCRdb's table has in-frame clones only and misses some. The table shows about 93,000 clones, with about 88% occurring only once. The chain links TRBV14 to TRBJ1-2, with TRBD1 identical over 10 bases. The receptor was derived from a woman over 75 with acute or convalescent COVID-19. Sequenced material: peripheral blood. The CDR3 spells CASSQEGQGSYGYTF. The DNA of the CDR3 is TGTGCCAGCAGCCAAGAGGGACAGGGGAGCTATGGCTACACCTTC.